Detailed here is one T cell receptor (beta chain). The germline gives CDR1 MGHRA, CDR2 YSYEKL. The CDR3 length is 16 residues. The ends were cut back, 0 bases at V and 3 bases at J, with 11 bases in the middle. This sample is drawn from a study of cytomegalovirus exposure and HLA in healthy donors. The PCR was carried out with 60 Vbeta primers and 13 Jbeta primers. Using immunoSEQ multiplex PCR, the repertoire was profiled, and TCRdb retains in-frame clones only, with some absent. This table has 150,000 to 200,000 clones, roughly 72% appearing once. Sample: PBMCs. The TCR originated in a man between 35 and 55 years old in good health and CMV-seronegative. J is TRBJ1-4 and V is TRBV4-1; maybe TRBD1 (6 bases). The CDR3 reads CASSQDWGGPNEKLFF. DNA for the CDR3: TGCGCCAGCAGCCAAGATTGGGGGGGGCCTAATGAAAAACTGTTTTTT.